The 10 T cell receptor beta chains given below trace back to one sample, sequenced in a study of identifying expanded T cells in peripheral blood. The assay was immunoSEQ multiplex PCR, and TCRdb's table has in-frame clones only and misses some. The table has about 81,000 clones, about four fifths seen once. The sequenced sample was blood. Receptors originate from a person between 18 and 69 years old in good health.

The chain couples TRBV4-3 to TRBJ2-5; TRBD1 aligns across 7 bases. This CDR3 comprises 16 residues. Per the germline V gene, CDR1 is LGHNA and CDR2 is YSLEER. Trimming took 0 bases from V and 2 from J; bases not matched to a gene: 6. CDR3 nucleotide sequence: TGCGCCAGCAGCCAAGATTTTGGGACAGAACAAGAGACCCAGTACTTC. It is translated as CASSQDFGTEQETQYF.

Here the CDR3 DNA reads TGCGCCAGCAGCTCCGGGACAGGGAACACTGAAGCTTTCTTT. Its protein product is CASSSGTGNTEAFF. V usage is TRBV5-1 and J usage is TRBJ1-1; 8 bases are shared with TRBD1. Germline CDR1 SGHRS, CDR2 YFSETQ. The CDR3 length is 14 residues. V lost 3 bases, J lost 1 base, and 2 bases stayed unmatched.

The chain recombines TRBV6-4 with TRBJ2-2; the D gene is possibly TRBD2 (7 bases). The CDR3 extends over 14 amino acids. Trimming took off 8 bases at V and 0 bases at J, with 10 bases between the two ends. Germline CDR1 reads MRHNA; CDR2 reads SNTAGT. The CDR3 sequence: CASRGASNTGELFF. CDR3 nucleotides: TGTGCCAGCCGGGGGGCTTCGAACACCGGGGAGCTGTTTTTT.

The chain couples TRBV9 to TRBJ1-2, with 8 bases fitting TRBD1. The germline V gene has CDR1 SGDLS and CDR2 YYNGEE. V lost 2 bases and J lost 8; bases outside the gene matches: 5. CDR3 size: 13 residues. The CDR3 reads CASSVARGQGYTF. The DNA of the CDR3 is TGTGCCAGCAGCGTCGCCAGGGGGCAAGGCTACACCTTC.

The rearrangement uses TRBV11-2 and TRBJ2-2; 7 positions agree with TRBD1. The CDR3 consists of 13 residues. After removal of 5 bases from V and 5 bases from J, the junction contained 2 bases not matched to a gene. Germline V gene lookup returns CDR1 SGHAT and CDR2 FQNNGV. CDR3 DNA sequence: TGTGCCAGCAGCAGGGGGCGGACCGGGGAGCTGTTTTTT. Translation: CASSRGRTGELFF.

In its sample, this clone was seen once. This sequence joins TRBV7-2 and TRBJ2-3; D is unclear. The CDR3 runs 14 residues. CDR1 is SGHTA and CDR2 is FQGNSA in the germline V gene. The germline V and J ends were trimmed by 1 base and 5 bases, with 10 bases remaining between them. Here the CDR3 DNA reads TGTGCCAGCAGCTTAGTTGGTACCAGAGATACGCAGTATTTT. Amino acids: CASSLVGTRDTQYF.

V usage is TRBV10-3 and J usage is TRBJ1-2, with D maybe TRBD1 (5 bases). This CDR3 region has 13 residues. Per germline, CDR1 ENHRY and CDR2 SYGVKD. The V gene lost 5 bases and the J gene lost 7 bases, with 14 bases spanning the gap. The CDR3 coding sequence is TGTGCCATCAGTAACCAGGGTAGTTCTGGCTACACCTTC. This codes for CAISNQGSSGYTF.

The chain recombines TRBV11-3 with TRBJ2-7; a weak D match, TRBD1 (6 bases). The CDR3 is 13 amino acids. The germline CDR1 and CDR2 sequences are SGHNT and YENEEA. Trimming took off 4 bases at V and 6 bases at J, with 13 bases between the two ends. CDR3 sequence reads: CASSSGAGGEQYF. CDR3 coding DNA: TGTGCCAGCAGCTCAGGGGCGGGTGGCGAGCAGTACTTC.

V is TRBV7-8 and J is TRBJ1-4; no clear D. CDR3 length equals 14 residues. V lost 5 bases and J lost 2, with 9 bases in between. Per germline, CDR1 SGHVS and CDR2 FQNEAQ. The CDR3 sequence: CASSEIGTNEKLFF. CDR3 nucleotide sequence: TGTGCCAGCAGCGAGATCGGGACTAATGAAAAACTGTTTTTT. Full variable domain (remainder filled in from reference TRBV7-8 and TRBJ1-4): GAGVSQSPRYKVAKRGQDVALRCDPISGHVSLFWYQQALGQGPEFLTYFQNEAQLDKSGLPSDRFFAERPEGSVSTLKIQRTQQEDSAVYLCASSEIGTNEKLFFGSGTQLSVL.

The V and J genes are TRBV6-5 and TRBJ1-5; 9 bases map to TRBD1. CDR1 and CDR2 from the germline V gene are MNHEY and SVGAGI. The CDR3 extends over 14 amino acids. With 5 bases clipped from V and 1 base from J, the junction kept 0 bases outside the gene matches. The CDR3: CASSGTGSNQPQHF. The DNA of the CDR3 is TGTGCCAGCAGTGGGACAGGGAGCAATCAGCCCCAGCATTTT.